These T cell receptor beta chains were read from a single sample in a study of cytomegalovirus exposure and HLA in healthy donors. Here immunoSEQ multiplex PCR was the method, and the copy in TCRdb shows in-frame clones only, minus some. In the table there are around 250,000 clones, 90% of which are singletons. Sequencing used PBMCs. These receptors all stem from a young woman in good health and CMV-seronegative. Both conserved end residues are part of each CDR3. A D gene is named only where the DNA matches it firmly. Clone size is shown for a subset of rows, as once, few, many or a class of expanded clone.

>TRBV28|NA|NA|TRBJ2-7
CASSSEGLANYEQYF
TGTGCCAGCAGTTCAGAGGGCCTGGCGAACTACGAGCAGTACTTC
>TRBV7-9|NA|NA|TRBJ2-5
CASSLGGRTYQETQYF
TGTGCCAGCAGCTTAGGTGGCAGGACTTACCAAGAGACCCAGTACTTC
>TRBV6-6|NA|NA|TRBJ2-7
CASSYPPEDEQYF
TGTGCCAGCAGTTACCCCCCTGAGGACGAGCAGTACTTC
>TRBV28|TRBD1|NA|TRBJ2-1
CATMDRAHYNEQFF
TGTGCCACCATGGACAGGGCGCACTACAATGAGCAGTTCTTC
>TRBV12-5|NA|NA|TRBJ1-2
CASGETGYGYTF
TGTGCTAGTGGGGAGACGGGCTATGGCTACACCTTC
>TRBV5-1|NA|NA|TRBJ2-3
CASSPVVRTDTQYF
TGCGCCAGCAGCCCGGTTGTCCGCACAGATACGCAGTATTTT
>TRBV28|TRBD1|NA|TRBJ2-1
CASRGQYYNEQFF
TGTGCCAGCCGGGGACAGTACTACAATGAGCAGTTCTTC
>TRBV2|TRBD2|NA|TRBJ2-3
CASSVASGDTDTQYF
TGTGCCAGCAGTGTGGCTAGCGGAGACACAGATACGCAGTATTTT
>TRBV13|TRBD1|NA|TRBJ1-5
CASSGPGQMQTQHF
TGTGCCAGCAGCGGACCGGGACAGATGCAGACCCAGCATTTT
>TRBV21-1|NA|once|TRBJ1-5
CASSKAAHLLRRLEDSNQPQHF
TGTGCCAGCAGCAAAGCCGCTCATCTCCTGAGACGGCTAGAGGATAGCAATCAGCCCCAGCATTTT
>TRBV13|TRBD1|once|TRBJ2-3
CASSWTGGVTDTQYF
TGTGCCAGCAGCTGGACAGGGGGGGTCACAGATACGCAGTATTTT
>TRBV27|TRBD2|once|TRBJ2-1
CASTLLSGGPGNEQFF
TGTGCCAGCACCCTCCTTTCGGGGGGGCCGGGAAATGAGCAGTTCTTC
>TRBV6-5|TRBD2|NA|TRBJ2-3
CASSPSSGGTDTQYF
TGTGCCAGCAGCCCCTCAAGCGGGGGCACAGATACGCAGTATTTT
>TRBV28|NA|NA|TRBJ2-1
CASRGTGFNEQFF
TGTGCCAGCAGGGGAACAGGTTTCAATGAGCAGTTCTTC
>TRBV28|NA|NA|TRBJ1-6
CASSLGQDNSPLHF
TGTGCCAGCAGTTTAGGACAAGATAATTCACCCCTCCACTTT
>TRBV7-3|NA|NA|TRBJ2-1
CASSWSSGNEQFF
TGTGCCAGCAGCTGGAGTAGCGGCAATGAGCAGTTCTTC
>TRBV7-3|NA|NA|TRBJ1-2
CASSLGQGNYGYTF
TGTGCCAGCAGCTTAGGGCAGGGGAACTATGGCTACACCTTC
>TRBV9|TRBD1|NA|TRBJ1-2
CASSDGQGGFHGYTF
TGTGCCAGCAGCGACGGACAGGGAGGGTTTCATGGCTACACCTTC
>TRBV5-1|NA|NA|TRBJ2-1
CASSLFPGNEQFF
TGCGCCAGCAGCTTGTTCCCGGGAAATGAGCAGTTCTTC
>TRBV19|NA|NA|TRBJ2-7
CASSSGIAAYEQYF
TGTGCCAGTAGTTCCGGAATAGCCGCCTACGAGCAGTACTTC
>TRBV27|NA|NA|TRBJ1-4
CASSLSWPAAEKLFF
TGTGCCAGCAGTTTATCTTGGCCCGCCGCTGAAAAACTGTTTTTT
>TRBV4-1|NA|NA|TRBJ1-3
CASSPFHRSSGNTIYF
TGCGCCAGCAGCCCATTTCACAGGTCCTCTGGAAACACCATATATTTT
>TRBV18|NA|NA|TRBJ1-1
CASSPNEEFGTEAFF
TGTGCCAGCTCCCCAAATGAGGAGTTCGGCACTGAAGCTTTCTTT
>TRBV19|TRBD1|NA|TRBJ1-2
CAVGGQGNYGYTF
TGTGCCGTTGGCGGACAGGGGAACTATGGCTACACCTTC
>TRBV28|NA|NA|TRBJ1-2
CASSFGRNGYTF
TGTGCCAGCAGTTTTGGGCGCAATGGCTACACCTTC
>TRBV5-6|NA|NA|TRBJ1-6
CASSLDNLRGSPLHF
TGTGCCAGCAGCTTGGATAATCTCCGCGGTTCACCCCTCCACTTT
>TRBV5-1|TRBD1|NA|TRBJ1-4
CASSATLSGQGASEKLFF
TGCGCCAGCAGCGCGACCCTTTCTGGGCAGGGGGCGAGTGAAAAACTGTTTTTT
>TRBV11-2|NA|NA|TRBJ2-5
CASSPPRRGAGETQYF
TGTGCCAGCAGTCCACCTCGGCGGGGAGCCGGGGAGACCCAGTACTTC
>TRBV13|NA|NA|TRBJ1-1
CASSQQGWGNTEAFF
TGTGCCAGCAGCCAACAGGGTTGGGGGAACACTGAAGCTTTCTTT
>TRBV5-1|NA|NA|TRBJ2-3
CASSSGEFSDTQYF
TGCGCCAGCAGCTCCGGGGAGTTCTCAGATACGCAGTATTTT
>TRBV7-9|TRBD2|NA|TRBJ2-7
CASSPTSVPSYEQYF
TGTGCCAGCAGCCCAACTAGCGTACCCTCCTACGAGCAGTACTTC
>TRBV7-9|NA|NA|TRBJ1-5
CASSPGDAQPQHF
TGTGCCAGCAGTCCGGGGGACGCTCAGCCCCAGCATTTT